This record concerns one T cell receptor (beta chain) sequence. The source of the sample is a study of cytomegalovirus exposure and HLA in healthy donors. PCR amplification relied on 60 Vbeta primers (plus 13 Jbeta primers). This table comes from immunoSEQ multiplex PCR, and its TCRdb copy is limited to in-frame clones, with some not included. The sample contains roughly 180,000 clones, roughly 80% of which appear only once. This CDR3 region has 13 residues. Per the germline V gene, CDR1 is SQVTM and CDR2 is ANQGSEA. The junction had 1 base not matched to a gene; V was cut back by 3 bases and J by 0 bases.

Sample: PBMCs. V is TRBV29-1 and J is TRBJ2-7, with 8 nucleotides matching TRBD2. This TCR derives from a male donor in good health and CMV-seronegative. The CDR3 bases are TGCAGCGTTGAGACTAGCGACTCCTACGAGCAGTACTTC. Its translation: CSVETSDSYEQYF.